This is a list of T cell receptor beta chains from one sample in a study of shared clonotypes between healthy human individuals. The data were produced by immunoSEQ multiplex PCR, yet TCRdb's version contains in-frame clones alone and is incomplete. Of approximately 180,000 clones in the sample, just under 95% are singletons; the top ten hold about 0.07%. Sequences were obtained from naive CD4+ T cells sorted from blood. All receptors derive from a woman aged 25-40 years in good health. Each CDR3 is given with its conserved first and last residue. D genes are given only for firm matches. Rows give clone size only sometimes, using once, few, many, or a class for an expanded clone.

j_call,clone_size,d_call,v_call,cdr3_nt,cdr3_aa
TRBJ1-1,-,-,TRBV2,TGTGCCTCATCGGCACAGGGCCCTTTTAACATGGCTTTCTTT,CASSAQGPFNMAFF
TRBJ2-2,-,-,TRBV5-1,TGCGCCAGCAGCATGCTTGACCCGAACACCGGGGAGCTGTTTTTT,CASSMLDPNTGELFF
TRBJ2-7,few,-,TRBV7-9,TGTGCCAGCAGCTTTCGGGGAACGCACTACGAGCAGTACTTC,CASSFRGTHYEQYF
TRBJ2-7,once,-,TRBV5-4,TGTGCCAGCAGCTTGCGCCAGGATTTCTACGAGCAGTACTTC,CASSLRQDFYEQYF
TRBJ2-7,-,-,TRBV28,TGTGCCGTACTCCGGGACAACTCCTACGAGCAGTACTTC,CAVLRDNSYEQYF
TRBJ1-1,-,-,TRBV11-2,TGTGCCAGCAGCTTCCTAATAGAGAGGGACACTGAAGCTTTCTTT,CASSFLIERDTEAFF
TRBJ1-1,-,-,TRBV5-5,TGTGCCAGCACCTCCCCGGTATCCCATTCAATGAACACTGAAGCTTTCTTT,CASTSPVSHSMNTEAFF
TRBJ2-3,-,TRBD1,TRBV6-5,TGTGCCAGCAGTTACGGGGACAGGAGGACAGATACGCAGTATTTT,CASSYGDRRTDTQYF
TRBJ2-7,-,-,TRBV6-6,TGTGCCAGCGCGAGAGGGGGAGTTTACGAGCAGTACTTC,CASARGGVYEQYF
TRBJ1-1,-,TRBD1,TRBV27,TGTGCCAGCGGGACAGCCTTTCTGAACACTGAAGCTTTCTTT,CASGTAFLNTEAFF
TRBJ2-7,-,-,TRBV27,TGTGCCAGCGGAAATATATACGAGCAGTACTTC,CASGNIYEQYF
TRBJ2-1,-,TRBD2,TRBV10-1,TGCGCCAGCAGTGGTACCCCTACTAGCGGGGGCTCCTACAATGAGCAGTTCTTC,CASSGTPTSGGSYNEQFF
TRBJ1-2,-,-,TRBV4-1,TGCGCCAGCAGCCAAGATATCCCGTCTCCTTATGGCTACACCTTC,CASSQDIPSPYGYTF
TRBJ1-1,once,TRBD1,TRBV10-2,TGCGCCAGCAGCGGACAGGGGAGGGACACTGAAGCTTTCTTT,CASSGQGRDTEAFF
TRBJ2-5,-,TRBD1,TRBV30,TGTGCCTCGCTCGGACAGGCAAAAGAGACCCAGTACTTC,CASLGQAKETQYF
TRBJ2-2,once,-,TRBV7-6,TGTGCCAGCAGCCGGGAGTGGACCGGGGAGCTGTTTTTT,CASSREWTGELFF
TRBJ2-3,-,TRBD2,TRBV7-6,TGTGCCAGCAGCCCCCCTTCAGGACTAGCGGGAGCGGGGGATACGCAGTATTTT,CASSPPSGLAGAGDTQYF
TRBJ2-7,-,TRBD2,TRBV6-5,TGTGCCAGCAGTTACGGGAGGGCCACCTACGAGCAGTACTTC,CASSYGRATYEQYF
TRBJ2-1,-,TRBD2,TRBV4-2,TGTGCCAGCAGCCAACAGGGACTACCCAATGAGCAGTTCTTC,CASSQQGLPNEQFF
TRBJ1-5,-,-,TRBV28,TGTGCCAGCTGTCGGAGGCGAAGCAATCAGCCCCAGCATTTT,CASCRRRSNQPQHF
TRBJ1-4,-,-,TRBV20-1,TGCAGTGCTAGAGCCGGCCGGGACCGGGCTTTT,CSARAGRDRAF
TRBJ2-7,-,-,TRBV6-5,TGTGCCAGCAGTTTCCTCTACGAGCAGTACTTC,CASSFLYEQYF
TRBJ2-1,once,TRBD1,TRBV7-2,TGTGCCAGCAGCTCGGGACAGGGGCGTAATGAGCAGTTCTTC,CASSSGQGRNEQFF
TRBJ1-1,-,-,TRBV7-2,TGTGCCAGCACCCTAGTTCGCGGGAACACTGAAGCTTTCTTT,CASTLVRGNTEAFF